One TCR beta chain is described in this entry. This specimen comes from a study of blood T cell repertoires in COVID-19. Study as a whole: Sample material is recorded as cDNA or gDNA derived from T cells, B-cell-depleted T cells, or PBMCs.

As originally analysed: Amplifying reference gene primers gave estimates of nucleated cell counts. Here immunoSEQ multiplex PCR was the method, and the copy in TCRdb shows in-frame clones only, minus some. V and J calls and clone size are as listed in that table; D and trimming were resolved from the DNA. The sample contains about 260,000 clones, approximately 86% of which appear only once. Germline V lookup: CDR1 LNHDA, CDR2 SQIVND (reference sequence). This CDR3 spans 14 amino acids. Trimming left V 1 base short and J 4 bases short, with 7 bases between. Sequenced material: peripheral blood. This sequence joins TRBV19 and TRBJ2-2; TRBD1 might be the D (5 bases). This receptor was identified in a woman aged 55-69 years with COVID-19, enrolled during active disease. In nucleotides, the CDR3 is TGTGCCAGTAGTATAGGGCAGGGCACCGGGGAGCTGTTTTTT. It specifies CASSIGQGTGELFF.